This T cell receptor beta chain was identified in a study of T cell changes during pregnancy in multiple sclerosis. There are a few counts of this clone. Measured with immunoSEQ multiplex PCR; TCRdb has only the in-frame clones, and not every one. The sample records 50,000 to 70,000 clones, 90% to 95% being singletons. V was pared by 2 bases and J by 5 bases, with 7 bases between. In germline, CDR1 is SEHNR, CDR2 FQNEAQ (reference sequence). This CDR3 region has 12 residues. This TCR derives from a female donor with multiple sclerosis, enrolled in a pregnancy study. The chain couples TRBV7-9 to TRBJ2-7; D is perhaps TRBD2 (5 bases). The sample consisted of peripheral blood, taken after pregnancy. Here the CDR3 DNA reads TGTGCCAGCAGCTTATCGGGAAACGAGCAGTACTTC. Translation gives CASSLSGNEQYF.